Many counts were recorded for the clone carrying this T cell receptor (beta chain). Method: immunoSEQ multiplex PCR; TCRdb's copy keeps in-frame clones and lacks some. The specimen has roughly 45,000 clones, none found just once. The data were taken from a study of T cells after posttransplantation cyclophosphamide. There are 16 residues in the CDR3. Germline assignment: CDR1 SGHAT and CDR2 FQNNGV. J was trimmed by 5 bases and V by 1 base; bases with no gene match: 7. Sequencing was performed on PBMCs. The TCR sequence derives from a man aged 40-49 years in good health, CMV-negative, and a related stem cell transplant donor. This chain joins TRBV11-2 and TRBJ2-3; TRBD2 matches 9 bases. The CDR3 DNA is TGTGCCAGCAGCTTAGTCTTGGAAGCGGGAGGAGATACGCAGTATTTT. Translating gives CASSLVLEAGGDTQYF. The entire variable domain, with the rest obtained from reference TRBV11-2 and TRBJ2-3, is as follows: EAGVAQSPRYKIIEKRQSVAFWCNPISGHATLYWYQQILGQGPKLLIQFQNNGVVDDSQLPKDRFSAERLKGVDSTLKIQPAKLEDSAVYLCASSLVLEAGGDTQYFGPGTRLTVL.